This T cell receptor (beta chain) was captured in a study of blood T cell repertoires in COVID-19. In the study overall: Nucleic acid was either cDNA or gDNA, and it came from T cells, B-cell-depleted T cells, or PBMCs.

V was pared by 1 base and J by 4 bases, with 12 bases between. This CDR3 has 14 residues. Per germline, CDR1 SGHTS and CDR2 YDEGEE. Libraries were prepared by immunoSEQ multiplex PCR; TCRdb keeps only in-frame clonotypes and omits some of them. The sample lists approximately 69,000 clones, more than 75% occurring once. The chain has TRBV5-8 and TRBJ2-7; D remains ambiguous. The receptor was isolated from a human donor in a cohort sampled during active COVID-19. Sequenced material: peripheral blood. CDR3 protein: CASSLIAVPYEQYF. CDR3 nucleotides: TGTGCCAGCAGCTTGATCGCAGTACCGTACGAGCAGTACTTC.